This T cell receptor beta chain emerged from a study of blood T cell repertoires in COVID-19. On the study more broadly: Samples taken during acute and convalescent COVID-19 were collected in the United States, Italy and Spain. Sources were T cells, B-cell-depleted T cells, or PBMCs; the material itself was cDNA or gDNA.

Source study methods: Amplified reference gene primers provided the basis for estimating nucleated cell counts. Sequencing used immunoSEQ multiplex PCR; TCRdb keeps in-frame clones, though not all of them. The D gene and trimming were derived from the DNA, and the V and J assignments and clone size from that table. The repertoire holds roughly 57,000 clones, roughly nine tenths seen once, with over 15% in the top ten. The CDR3 has 14 amino acids. The germline V gene has CDR1 KGHSH and CDR2 LQKENI. V was clipped by 7 bases and J by 5 bases, with 17 bases between them. This rearrangement joins TRBV18 to TRBJ1-1; possible D gene TRBD1, 6 bases. The sequenced material came from peripheral blood. The sequence was collected from a human donor in a cohort sampled during active COVID-19. The CDR3 region has the DNA TGTGCCAGCTTACCCCAGGGGCCCGGGACTGAAGCTTTCTTT. Its protein product is CASLPQGPGTEAFF.